Sequencing of this TCR beta chain was carried out in a study of cytomegalovirus exposure and HLA in healthy donors. Trimming removed 4 bases at V and 4 bases at J, with 18 bases between. CDR1 and CDR2 (germline): SGHRS, YFSETQ. The CDR3 extends over 16 amino acids. PCR used 60 Vbeta primers and 13 Jbeta primers. Profiling relied on immunoSEQ multiplex PCR, and the TCRdb table lists in-frame clones only, not all of them. The repertoire has approximately 110,000 clones, roughly 74% of them found once; the top ten carry about 4%. Sequenced material: PBMCs. This receptor was identified in a woman aged 45-65 years in good health and CMV-seropositive. The rearrangement links TRBV5-1 to TRBJ2-1; weak D call: TRBD2 (6 bases). CDR3 coding DNA: TGCGCCAGCAGCGGGATTCTGACTAGTGGGTACAATGAGCAGTTCTTC. Its protein product is CASSGILTSGYNEQFF.